Described below is a single T cell receptor (beta chain) sequence and its context. The antigen remains undetermined. These data are taken from a study of follicular helper T cells after annual influenza vaccination. Study-wide findings and caveats: ICOS-CD38- cTfh most often held earlier Day 7 ICOS+CD38+ clones. ICOS+CD38+ cTfh clonality tracked population frequency, and its change tracked circulating plasmablast change.

The time point: 2014-2015 season, pre-vaccination. Between about 40 and 100 mL of blood was drawn per time point. TCRdb's table, derived via immunoSEQ multiplex PCR, lists solely in-frame clones and lacks some. The sample shows 10,000 to 15,000 clones, 75% to 85% of them seen only once. Germline V gene data show CDR1 as SGHAT and CDR2 as FQNNGV. The CDR3 contains 14 residues. The J segment lost 1 base and the V segment lost 1 base, leaving 0 bases of the junction unmatched. This clonotype originated in an adult who received the influenza vaccine. The genes are TRBV11-2 and TRBJ2-5; 7 nucleotides align to TRBD2. The specimen comprised CXCR5- memory CD4+ T cells sorted from blood, sampled on the day of influenza vaccination. The CDR3 DNA reads TGTGCCAGCAGCTTAGGCGGGGGCCAAGAGACCCAGTACTTC. It yields the protein CASSLGGGQETQYF.